The 13 T cell receptor beta chains below were found in one sample sequenced in a study of cytomegalovirus exposure and HLA in healthy donors. Primers for the PCR totalled 60 Vbeta and 13 Jbeta. The assay was immunoSEQ multiplex PCR, and TCRdb's table has in-frame clones only and misses some. The sample has about 77,000 clones. Sequenced: PBMCs. These receptors originate from a man over 45 in good health and CMV-seropositive.

The chain links TRBV7-8 to TRBJ1-5; D unclear. Germline values: CDR1 SGHVS, CDR2 FQNEAQ. Trimming shortened V by 7 bases and J by 9 bases, and 16 bases separated the two germline ends. The CDR3 covers 13 residues. CDR3 region: CASIAGQGLPQHF. DNA of the CDR3: TGTGCCAGCATAGCGGGCCAAGGGCTGCCCCAGCATTTT.

V is TRBV18 and J is TRBJ1-1; 7 bases fit TRBD1. The CDR3 loop spans 12 amino acids. The V segment lost 6 bases and the J segment 7 bases; nucleotides outside the gene matches: 5. Per germline, CDR1 KGHSH and CDR2 LQKENI. As DNA, the CDR3 is TGTGCCAGCTCCCTTCGGGACAGTGAAGCTTTCTTT. This translates into CASSLRDSEAFF.

V and J are TRBV6-1 and TRBJ1-5; D might be TRBD1 (5 bases). V was pared by 7 bases and J by 3 bases, with 16 bases between. This CDR3 comprises 15 residues. Looked up from germline, CDR1 is MNHNS and CDR2 is SASEGT. The DNA for the CDR3 is TGTGCCAGCAAATTCAGGGAGGAGAACAATCAGCCCCAGCATTTT. Translation: CASKFREENNQPQHF.

This chain joins TRBV5-1 and TRBJ2-2; 7 positions match TRBD1. The CDR3 contains 15 residues. Germline-derived CDR1 and CDR2 are SGHRS and YFSETQ. Trimming cost V 9 bases and J 0 bases; bases outside gene matches: 8. This chain's CDR3 is CATPTGTANTGELFF. CDR3 sequence (DNA): TGCGCCACCCCAACAGGGACAGCGAACACCGGGGAGCTGTTTTTT.

This chain connects TRBV14 to TRBJ1-3; TRBD1 aligns across 8 bases. CDR1 and CDR2 from the germline V gene are SGHDN and FVKESK. V lost 3 bases, J lost 4 bases, and 2 bases stayed unmatched. This CDR3 has 14 residues. This CDR3 reads CASSHRGLGNTIYF. CDR3 nucleotides: TGTGCCAGCAGCCACAGGGGGCTCGGAAACACCATATATTTT.

For the CDR3, the DNA is TGTGCCAGCAGCGACTTCTCCGGGACAGGGGGTGGTAACTATGGCTACACCTTC. It specifies CASSDFSGTGGGNYGYTF. This chain connects TRBV9 to TRBJ1-2; the match to TRBD1 covers 11 bases. Germline CDR1 is SGDLS and CDR2 is YYNGEE. With 3 bases clipped from V and 1 base from J, the junction kept 11 bases outside the gene matches. This CDR3 is built from 18 residues.

This chain links TRBV5-6 with TRBJ2-3; TRBD1 is a possible D gene (5 bases). V was clipped by 4 bases and J by 6 bases, with 18 bases between them. CDR1 SGHDT and CDR2 YYEEEE come from the germline V gene. This CDR3 spans 15 amino acids. CDR3 nucleotides: TGTGCCAGCAGCCTTCGACAGACCCGTAGGGATACGCAGTATTTT. This codes for CASSLRQTRRDTQYF.

V is TRBV6-1 and J is TRBJ2-7, with 7 bases matching TRBD1. The V gene's germline CDR1 is MNHNS and CDR2 SASEGT. V shed 5 bases and J 0 bases; nucleotides not matched to a gene: 7. The CDR3 runs to 15 residues. The CDR3 sequence: CASSSDRLSSYEQYF. The CDR3 coding sequence is TGTGCCAGCAGTTCGGACAGGCTAAGCTCCTACGAGCAGTACTTC.

V usage is TRBV2 and J usage is TRBJ1-4; the D is unclear. V gave up 6 bases and J gave up 0 bases, with 5 bases separating them. The CDR3 sequence is 13 residues long. Germline values: CDR1 SNHLY, CDR2 FYNNEI. The CDR3 region is CASRAATNEKLFF. DNA of the CDR3: TGTGCCAGCAGAGCTGCAACTAATGAAAAACTGTTTTTT.

The chain carries TRBV2 and TRBJ2-3; D is perhaps TRBD1 (5 bases). Germline V gives CDR1 SNHLY, CDR2 FYNNEI. The V and J ends lost 4 bases and 3 bases respectively, with 5 bases between them. This CDR3 region has 12 residues. The CDR3: CASSAGTDTQYF. The CDR3 region has the DNA TGTGCCAGCAGTGCAGGGACAGATACGCAGTATTTT.

The rearrangement links TRBV7-9 to TRBJ2-7, with D uncertain. The CDR3 is 12 amino acids. The germline V and J ends were trimmed by 1 base and 7 bases, with 8 bases remaining between them. Germline V gives CDR1 SEHNR, CDR2 FQNEAQ (reference sequence). The CDR3 here is CASSLGLAEQYF. CDR3 DNA sequence: TGTGCCAGCAGCTTAGGACTCGCTGAGCAGTACTTC.

The rearrangement uses TRBV28 and TRBJ1-2, with D maybe TRBD1 (5 bases). This CDR3 region has 14 residues. Trimming removed 6 bases at V and 3 bases at J, with 14 bases between. Germline assignment: CDR1 MDHEN and CDR2 SYDVKM. In DNA, the CDR3 is TGTGCCAGCAGAGTGTCAGGGATACACTATGGCTACACCTTC. Translation: CASRVSGIHYGYTF.

The chain is built from TRBV25-1 and TRBJ1-6; no firm D call. The CDR3 runs to 17 residues. V was shortened by 5 bases and J by 2 bases, with 16 bases between the two germline ends. The V gene's germline CDR1 is MGHDK and CDR2 SYGVNS. CDR3 loop: CASSPREGRPYNSPLHF. In nucleotides, the CDR3 is TGTGCCAGCAGTCCTAGGGAGGGTAGGCCCTATAATTCACCCCTCCACTTT.